Following are 21 T cell receptor beta chains from one sample sequenced in a study of cytomegalovirus exposure and HLA in healthy donors. PCR employed 60 Vbeta and 13 Jbeta primers. Assay: immunoSEQ multiplex PCR; the TCRdb copy retains only in-frame clones and omits some. The profile covers fewer than 350,000 clones, with around 90% appearing a single time and roughly 2.3% taken by the ten largest. Sequencing input: PBMCs. The receptors were gathered from a woman aged 18 to 35 in good health and CMV-seronegative.

The chain recombines TRBV9 with TRBJ2-1, with 12 nucleotides matching TRBD2. Trimming removed 3 bases from V and 8 bases from J; junction bases left unmatched: 9. Looked up from germline, CDR1 is SGDLS and CDR2 is YYNGEE. The CDR3 runs 16 residues. CDR3 protein: CASSEPASGGAHEQFF. In DNA form, the CDR3 reads TGTGCCAGCAGCGAACCGGCTAGCGGGGGGGCCCATGAGCAGTTCTTC.

This chain connects TRBV5-6 to TRBJ2-3; maybe TRBD1 (5 bases). V gave up 0 bases and J gave up 1 base, with 9 bases separating them. CDR1 and CDR2 from the germline V gene are SGHDT and YYEEEE. CDR3 length: 15 residues. CDR3 region: CASSLGLGGTDTQYF. CDR3 DNA sequence: TGTGCCAGCAGCTTGGGGCTAGGGGGCACAGATACGCAGTATTTT.

The chain joins TRBV9 to TRBJ2-7; weak D call: TRBD2 (5 bases). The germline gives CDR1 SGDLS, CDR2 YYNGEE. There are 15 residues in the CDR3. The ends were cut back, 0 bases at V and 3 bases at J, with 13 bases in the middle. The CDR3 DNA follows: TGTGCCAGCAGCGTAGGTTCATCGGGGTACTACGAGCAGTACTTC. This translates into CASSVGSSGYYEQYF. The full variable domain, with the rest looked up from reference TRBV9 and TRBJ2-7, is DSGVTQTPKHLITATGQRVTLRCSPRSGDLSVYWYQQSLDQGLQFLIQYYNGEERAKGNILERFSAQQFPDLHSELNLSSLELGDSALYFCASSVGSSGYYEQYFGPGTRLTVT.

The chain uses TRBV9 and TRBJ2-2; TRBD1 might be the D (5 bases). V lost 5 bases and J 2 bases, leaving 10 bases between the germline ends. This CDR3 has 14 residues. Germline V gene sequence: CDR1 SGDLS, CDR2 YYNGEE. The CDR3 is CASRSDRNTGELFF. DNA of the CDR3: TGTGCCAGCAGGTCCGACAGAAACACCGGGGAGCTGTTTTTT.

The chain joins TRBV6-5 to TRBJ1-3, with D perhaps TRBD1 (5 bases). Germline lookup yields CDR1 MNHEY and CDR2 SVGAGI. V dropped 6 bases and J dropped 0 bases, with 12 bases sitting between them. The CDR3 loop spans 15 amino acids. CDR3 nucleotides: TGTGCCAGCAGCCCTGACAGTGTCTCTGGAAACACCATATATTTT. Amino acids: CASSPDSVSGNTIYF.

The rearrangement links TRBV10-1 to TRBJ2-5; tentatively, D is TRBD1 (5 bases). Germline CDR1 WNHNN, CDR2 SYGVQD (reference sequence). V lost 0 bases and J lost 11, with 13 bases in between. The CDR3 length is 13 residues. The CDR3 DNA is TGCGCCAGCAGTGAGTCGTCCAGGGCGGAGCAGTACTTC. Translating gives CASSESSRAEQYF.

V usage is TRBV7-9 and J usage is TRBJ1-1, with D possibly being TRBD1 (6 bases). Per the germline V gene, CDR1 is SEHNR and CDR2 is FQNEAQ (reference sequence). The CDR3 is made up of 15 amino acids. Trimming pared 7 bases from V and 3 bases from J, leaving 18 bases between. This CDR3 is CASTSLGAEDTEAFF. The CDR3 nucleotides are TGTGCCAGCACCTCACTGGGGGCAGAGGACACTGAAGCTTTCTTT.

The chain joins TRBV11-2 to TRBJ2-2, with 7 bases identical to TRBD2. Germline assignment: CDR1 SGHAT and CDR2 FQNNGV. The CDR3 runs 16 residues. V trimming: 1 base; J trimming: 1 base; junction bases outside the gene matches: 3. The CDR3 DNA follows: TGTGCCAGCAGCTTAGCCGGGGGGAAGAACACCGGGGAGCTGTTTTTT. Protein product: CASSLAGGKNTGELFF. The complete variable domain, with remaining parts taken from reference TRBV11-2 and TRBJ2-2, reads EAGVAQSPRYKIIEKRQSVAFWCNPISGHATLYWYQQILGQGPKLLIQFQNNGVVDDSQLPKDRFSAERLKGVDSTLKIQPAKLEDSAVYLCASSLAGGKNTGELFFGEGSRLTVL.

The chain links TRBV19 to TRBJ2-6; D may be TRBD1 (6 bases). Germline-derived CDR1 and CDR2 are LNHDA and SQIVND (reference sequence). Trimming stripped 2 bases from V and 0 bases from J, with 14 bases between. The CDR3 length is 18 residues. CDR3 DNA sequence: TGTGCCAGTAGTATATCGGCCAGGGGATACTCTGGGGCCAACGTCCTGACTTTC. This translates into CASSISARGYSGANVLTF.

The V gene is TRBV6-4, the J gene TRBJ2-1; a weak D match, TRBD1 (6 bases). CDR3 length: 15 amino acids. The V gene lost 4 bases and the J gene lost 6 bases, with 16 bases spanning the gap. The germline V gene has CDR1 MRHNA and CDR2 SNTAGT. The CDR3 DNA reads TGTGCCAGCAGTGCGACAGGCCTCCCGGGCAATGAGCAGTTCTTC. Residues: CASSATGLPGNEQFF.

This clone was recorded only once. The rearrangement links TRBV7-8 to TRBJ2-7, with 7 bases matching TRBD2. Losses at the gene ends were 4 bases for V and 5 bases for J; bases not matched to a gene: 8. Germline V CDR1 and CDR2: SGHVS, FQNEAQ. The CDR3 runs to 14 residues. CDR3 protein: CASSSTWEGNEQYF. As DNA, the CDR3 is TGTGCCAGCAGCTCCACATGGGAGGGAAACGAGCAGTACTTC.

The chain has TRBV7-8 and TRBJ2-5, with D perhaps matching TRBD1 (6 bases). The germline V gene encodes CDR1 SGHVS and CDR2 FQNEAQ. CDR3 length equals 14 residues. V was trimmed by 5 bases and J by 2 bases, leaving 12 bases between them. This chain's CDR3 is CASSPGTGQETQYF. Written as DNA, the CDR3 is TGTGCCAGCAGCCCCGGCACAGGGCAAGAGACCCAGTACTTC.

CDR3 residues: CASSPTPGQSYGYTF. The CDR3 bases are TGCGCCAGCAGCCCGACCCCCGGACAGTCTTATGGCTACACCTTC. The V gene is TRBV5-1, the J gene TRBJ1-2, with a tentative D call TRBD1 (6 bases). With 4 bases removed from V and 5 bases from J, the gap between germline ends came to 18 bases. Germline-derived CDR1 and CDR2 are SGHRS and YFSETQ. The CDR3 has 15 amino acids.

V usage is TRBV29-1 and J usage is TRBJ1-1; D is perhaps TRBD1 (6 bases). Trimming removed 5 bases from V and 1 base from J, with 20 bases in between. CDR3 length equals 16 residues. Germline V lookup: CDR1 SQVTM, CDR2 ANQGSEA. CDR3 sequence reads: CSVTQGRVRGNTEAFF. The CDR3, as DNA: TGCAGCGTTACGCAGGGCAGGGTCAGGGGGAACACTGAAGCTTTCTTT.

The chain is built from TRBV10-3 and TRBJ1-1; D is uncertain. Germline loops: CDR1 ENHRY, CDR2 SYGVKD. This CDR3 region has 13 residues. Trimming took 4 bases from V and 4 from J, leaving 10 bases between them. The CDR3 loop reads CAISGRSSTEAFF. In DNA, the CDR3 is TGTGCCATCAGTGGGAGAAGCTCCACTGAAGCTTTCTTT.

This chain connects TRBV9 to TRBJ2-5; 10 bases are a match to TRBD2. Germline CDR1 reads SGDLS; CDR2 reads YYNGEE. The junction had 9 bases not matched to a gene; V was cut back by 4 bases and J by 3 bases. The CDR3 sequence is 16 residues long. CDR3: CASSLGAGGPEETQYF. DNA for the CDR3: TGTGCCAGCAGCCTCGGAGCGGGGGGGCCGGAAGAGACCCAGTACTTC.

The V and J genes are TRBV19 and TRBJ2-7, with D perhaps TRBD2 (6 bases). The V and J ends lost 7 bases and 3 bases respectively, with 19 bases between them. The CDR3 consists of 15 residues. Germline CDR1 LNHDA, CDR2 SQIVND (reference sequence). CDR3 sequence: CASKYRNRRDYEQYF. In DNA, the CDR3 is TGTGCCAGTAAGTATCGGAACAGGAGGGACTACGAGCAGTACTTC. Complete variable domain (other parts from reference TRBV19 and TRBJ2-7): DGGITQSPKYLFRKEGQNVTLSCEQNLNHDAMYWYRQDPGQGLRLIYYSQIVNDFQKGDIAEGYSVSREKKESFPLTVTSAQKNPTAFYLCASKYRNRRDYEQYFGPGTRLTVT.

The rearrangement joins TRBV2 to TRBJ2-2; TRBD1 aligns across 8 bases. Trimming cost V 3 bases and J 7 bases; bases outside gene matches: 4. CDR1 is SNHLY, CDR2 FYNNEI, per germline. CDR3 length: 14 amino acids. The CDR3 here is CASSDDRGSGELFF. The CDR3 DNA reads TGTGCCAGCAGTGATGACAGGGGTAGCGGGGAGCTGTTTTTT.

This clone was found a few times. The V gene is TRBV10-3, the J gene TRBJ2-7; weak D call: TRBD1 (6 bases). The CDR3 extends over 12 amino acids. Germline CDR1 ENHRY, CDR2 SYGVKD. Deletions cut 6 bases from V and 7 bases from J, with 13 bases between. CDR3 protein: CAIRPQGREQYF. The CDR3 DNA sequence: TGTGCCATCAGACCACAGGGCCGTGAGCAGTACTTC.

This chain connects TRBV11-3 to TRBJ2-5; 7 positions match TRBD2. Germline V lookup: CDR1 SGHNT, CDR2 YENEEA. V shed 1 base, J shed 7 bases, and the junction held 3 bases outside the gene matches. CDR3 length: 13 residues. CDR3 region: CASSLVPGGTQYF. For the CDR3, the DNA is TGTGCCAGCAGCTTAGTTCCGGGAGGGACCCAGTACTTC.

The chain links TRBV15 to TRBJ1-1, with D perhaps matching TRBD1 (6 bases). Germline V CDR1 and CDR2: LNHNV, YYDKDF (reference sequence). Trimming pared 3 bases from V and 4 bases from J, leaving 12 bases between. CDR3 length: 14 residues. The CDR3 DNA is TGTGCCACCAGCAGGAAGGGGGTAGGCACTGAAGCTTTCTTT. It is translated as CATSRKGVGTEAFF.